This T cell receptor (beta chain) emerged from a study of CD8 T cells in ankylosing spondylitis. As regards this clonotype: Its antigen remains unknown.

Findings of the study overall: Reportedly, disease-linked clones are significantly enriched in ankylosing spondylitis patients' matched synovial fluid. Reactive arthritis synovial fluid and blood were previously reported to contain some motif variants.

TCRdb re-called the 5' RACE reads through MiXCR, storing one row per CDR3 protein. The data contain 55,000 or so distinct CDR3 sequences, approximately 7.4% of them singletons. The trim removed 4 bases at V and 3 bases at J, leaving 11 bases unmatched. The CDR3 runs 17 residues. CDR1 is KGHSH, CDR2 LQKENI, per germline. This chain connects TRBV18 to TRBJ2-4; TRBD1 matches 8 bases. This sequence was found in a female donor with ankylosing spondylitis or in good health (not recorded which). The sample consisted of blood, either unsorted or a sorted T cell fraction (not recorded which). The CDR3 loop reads CASSLWTGSSDKNIQYF. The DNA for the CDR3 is TGTGCCAGCTCACTCTGGACAGGGTCGAGCGACAAAAACATTCAGTACTTC. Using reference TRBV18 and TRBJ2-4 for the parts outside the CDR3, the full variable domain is NAGVMQNPRHLVRRRGQEARLRCSPMKGHSHVYWYRQLPEEGLKFMVYLQKENIIDESGMPKERFSAEFPKEGPSILRIQQVVRGDSAAYFCASSLWTGSSDKNIQYFGAGTRLSVL.